One TCR beta chain is described in this entry. Antigen unknown. Expressed TCRB transcripts were sequenced after all isolated RNA was converted to cDNA. TCRdb's copy holds only in-frame clones and misses some; the assay was immunoSEQ multiplex PCR. The table has around 280,000 clones, under 8.5% seen once. This specimen comes from a study of beta chain features in type 1 diabetes. Study details: Healthy donors resembled patients in age, gender and cell yields. General study results and limits: At VDJ recombination sites, type 1 diabetes patients had fewer insertions and more deleted nucleotides. Shorter templates might be favored by PCR, and equally so in patients and in controls.

The V gene's germline CDR1 is SGHDN and CDR2 FVKESK. Trimming took 4 bases from V and 2 from J, leaving 8 bases between them. This CDR3 region has 13 residues. Isolation of CD4+ naive, central memory, regulatory and stem cell-like memory cells was achieved by sorting via CD45RO/CCR7/CD25/CD127/CD95/CD27. Sequencing was done on a sample of central memory CD4+ T cells from blood. The J gene is TRBJ1-1, the V gene TRBV14; D gene ambiguous. This receptor was taken from a woman aged 18-29 years in good health. CDR3 nucleotides: TGTGCCAGCAGCCCTCAGATAAACACTGAAGCTTTCTTT. This gives the protein CASSPQINTEAFF.